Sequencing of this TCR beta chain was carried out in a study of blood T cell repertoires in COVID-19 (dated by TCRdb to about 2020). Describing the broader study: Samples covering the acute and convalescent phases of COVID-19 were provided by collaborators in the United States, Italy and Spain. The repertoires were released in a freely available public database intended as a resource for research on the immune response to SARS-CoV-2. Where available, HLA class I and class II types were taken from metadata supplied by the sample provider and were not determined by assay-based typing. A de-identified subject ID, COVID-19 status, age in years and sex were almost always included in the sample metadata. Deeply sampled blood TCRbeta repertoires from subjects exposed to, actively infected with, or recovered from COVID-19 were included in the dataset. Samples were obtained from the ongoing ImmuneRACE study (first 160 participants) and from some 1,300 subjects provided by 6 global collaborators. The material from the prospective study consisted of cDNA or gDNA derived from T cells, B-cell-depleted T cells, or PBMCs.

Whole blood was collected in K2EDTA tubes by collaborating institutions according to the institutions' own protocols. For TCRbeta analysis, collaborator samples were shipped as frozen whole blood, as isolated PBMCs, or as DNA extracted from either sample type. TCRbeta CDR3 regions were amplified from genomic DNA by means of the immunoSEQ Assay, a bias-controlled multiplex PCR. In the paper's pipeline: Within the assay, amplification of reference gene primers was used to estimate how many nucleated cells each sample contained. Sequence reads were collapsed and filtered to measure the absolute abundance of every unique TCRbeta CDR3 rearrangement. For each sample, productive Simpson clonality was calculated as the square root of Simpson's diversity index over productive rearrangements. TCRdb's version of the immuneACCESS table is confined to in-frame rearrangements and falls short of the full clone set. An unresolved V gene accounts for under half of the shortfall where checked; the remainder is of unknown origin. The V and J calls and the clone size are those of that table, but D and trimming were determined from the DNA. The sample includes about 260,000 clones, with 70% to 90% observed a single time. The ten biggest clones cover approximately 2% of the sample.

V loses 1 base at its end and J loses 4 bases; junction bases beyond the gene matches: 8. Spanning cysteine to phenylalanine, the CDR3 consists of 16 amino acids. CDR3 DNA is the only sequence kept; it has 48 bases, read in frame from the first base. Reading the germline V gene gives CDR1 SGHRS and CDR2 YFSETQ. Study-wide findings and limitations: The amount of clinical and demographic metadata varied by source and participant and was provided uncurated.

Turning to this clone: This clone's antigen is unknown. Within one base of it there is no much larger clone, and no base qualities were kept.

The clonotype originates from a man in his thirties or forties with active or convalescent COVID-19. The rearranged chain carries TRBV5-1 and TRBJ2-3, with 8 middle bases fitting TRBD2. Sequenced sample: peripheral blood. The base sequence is TGCGCCAGCAGCTTGACGGGGGGGTTTAGCGCAGATACGCAGTATTTT. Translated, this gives CASSLTGGFSADTQYF.